This T cell receptor beta chain is from a study of T cell responses to AZD1222 COVID-19 vaccine (dated by TCRdb to about 2021). In the study overall: A total of under 250 trial participants underwent TCR sequencing, of whom about 200 had received two doses of AZD1222 and approximately 25 had received two doses of the MenACWY control vaccine. Enrollment into the trials was organized by age into subgroups of 18-55, 56-69 and 70-plus years, and those subgroups contained roughly 140, 27 and 60 TCR-sequenced participants, respectively. Study-wide findings and limitations: Most participants were white British and females outnumbered males, and the authors suggested that clonal diversity may have been underestimated. Conclusions about previously exposed vaccinees are limited, since just 6 or 7 AZD1222 recipients were seropositive for SARS-CoV-2 at baseline. The 56-69-year group was small, and its depth increase did not reach significance, likely because of low power. After two AZD1222 doses, both the breadth and the depth of spike-specific TCRs were significantly higher than at day 0 and than in MenACWY recipients. Nearly half of unique spike-specific TCRs reportedly recognized epitopes outside regions mutated in the B.1.351 and B.1.1.7 variants. Because no day 14 peak-response samples were available, repertoires were characterized only after the peak T cell response. The vaccine-associated CD4 TCRs covered the entire spike protein, and the dominant responses fell in regions 160-218 and 743-854.

The CDR3 regions of human TCRbeta chains were analyzed by immunosequencing. The paper's processing steps were these. TCRs in the repertoires were matched against a reference library of SARS-CoV-2-specific TCRs that had been generated with the MIRA antigen-specificity platform. Breadth was defined as the fraction of unique TCRs that were SARS-CoV-2-associated, and depth was defined as the fraction of total T cells that were SARS-CoV-2-associated. Each spike-specific TCR was assigned to its reactive spike region and to a CD4 or CD8 class using the MIRA data. Log10-transformed breadth and depth values were compared by one-way ANOVA with Sidak's multiple comparisons tests. TCRdb provides this immuneACCESS table in a form limited to in-frame rearrangements. Some clones are lacking; in checked studies, under half of them reflect an unresolved V gene, and why the rest are absent is not known. V and J calls and clone size are copied from that table; D and trimming were computed from the DNA. This sample lists tens of thousands of clones; 70% to 90% were detected once. The top ten constitute roughly 14% of the sample.

Turning to this clone: Its antigen has not been determined. Base qualities are not recorded, but no much larger clone differs from it by a single base.

This specimen's time point label, per the study, means: about 28 days (+/-7) after the second vaccine dose. AZD1222 recipients with second doses at about 4 weeks or about 12 weeks were pooled, because spike-specific TCR depth and breadth did not differ between schedules. Vaccinee samples were obtained from the UK trials COV001 and COV002, which included a single-blind randomized controlled phase 2/3 trial of AZD1222 (ChAdOx1 nCoV-19) in healthy adults. For TCRbeta chain sequencing, PBMC samples from trial participants were taken at day 0 and at day 28 after the second dose. The source was peripheral blood, collected 28 days after the second AZD1222 dose. The receptor was isolated from an adult who received the AZD1222 COVID-19 vaccine.

The DNA reads as follows: TGTGCCAGCAGATCAAGGGGGGGGGCCACTGAAGCTTTCTTT. The resulting protein is CASRSRGGATEAFF. The receptor chain draws on TRBV7-2 and TRBJ1-1; the D gene is perhaps TRBD1, from 6 matching bases. From cysteine to phenylalanine, the CDR3 is 14 amino acids long. Only the CDR3 DNA stays, 42 bases, in frame from base 1. CDR1 and CDR2, per the germline V gene, are SGHTA and FQGNSA. The trim is 6 bases for V and 4 bases for J, with a gap of 15 bases between the germline ends.